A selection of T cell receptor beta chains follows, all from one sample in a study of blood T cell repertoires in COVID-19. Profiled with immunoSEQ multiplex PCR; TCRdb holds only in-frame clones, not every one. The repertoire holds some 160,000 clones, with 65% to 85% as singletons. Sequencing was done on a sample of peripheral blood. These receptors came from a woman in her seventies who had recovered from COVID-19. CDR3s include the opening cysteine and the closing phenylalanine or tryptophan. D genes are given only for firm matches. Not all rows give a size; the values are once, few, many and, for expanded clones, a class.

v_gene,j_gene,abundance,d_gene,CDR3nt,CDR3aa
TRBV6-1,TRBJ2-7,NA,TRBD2,TGTGCCAGCAGACGGGAGGGAAACGAGCAGTACTTC,CASRREGNEQYF
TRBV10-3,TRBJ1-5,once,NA,TGTGCCATCAGTGACGGGGGGGTTAGCAATCAGCCCCAGCATTTT,CAISDGGVSNQPQHF
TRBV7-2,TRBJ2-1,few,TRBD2,TGTGCCAGCAGCTTAGAAGGACTAGGGACTGGCGGTGAGCAGTTCTTC,CASSLEGLGTGGEQFF
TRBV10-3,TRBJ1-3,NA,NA,TGTGCCATCAGTGAGTCGGTGAGGGGAAACACCATATATTTT,CAISESVRGNTIYF
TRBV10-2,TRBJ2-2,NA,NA,TGCGCCAGCACCGACCGCGAGAGGACAGTCGGTGCCGGGGAGCTGTTTTTT,CASTDRERTVGAGELFF
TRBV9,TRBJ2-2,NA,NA,TGTGCCAGCAGCGTAGGTGAGGGTAGCTACACCGGGGAGCTGTTTTTT,CASSVGEGSYTGELFF
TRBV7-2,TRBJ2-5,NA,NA,TGTGCCAGCACCCCCCGCCTACAAGAGACCCAGTACTTC,CASTPRLQETQYF
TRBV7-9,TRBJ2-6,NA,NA,TGTGCCAGCAGCTTAGCCCGGGTCAATCGGAGGGCCAACGTCCTGACTTTC,CASSLARVNRRANVLTF
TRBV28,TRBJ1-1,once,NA,TGTGCCAGCAGTTTATTTCCCCCCCCCTCCGCTGAAGCTTTCTTT,CASSLFPPPSAEAFF
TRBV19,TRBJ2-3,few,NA,TGTGCCAGTAGCCCGACCGCGGGTGGTACGCAGTATTTT,CASSPTAGGTQYF
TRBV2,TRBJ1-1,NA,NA,TGTGCCGCCGGGAGGGGGGGTGGTGAAGCTTTCTTT,CAAGRGGGEAFF
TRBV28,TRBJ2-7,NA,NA,TGTGCCAGCAGCGGCGGGGTCTACGAGCAGTACTTC,CASSGGVYEQYF
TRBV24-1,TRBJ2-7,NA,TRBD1,TGTGCCACCAGTGATCCCCGACAGGGGTCCTACGAGCAGTACTTC,CATSDPRQGSYEQYF
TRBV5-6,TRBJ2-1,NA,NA,TGTGCCAGCAGCTCACTACAGGGCAATGAGCAGTTCTTC,CASSSLQGNEQFF
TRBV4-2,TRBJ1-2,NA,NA,TGTGCCAGCAGCCCGAACAGGGCGAGGAGCTATGGCTACACCTTC,CASSPNRARSYGYTF
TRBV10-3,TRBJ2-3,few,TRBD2,TGTGCCATCAGTGGGGTGACTAGCGGGGGCACAGATACGCAGTATTTT,CAISGVTSGGTDTQYF